Sequencing of this T cell receptor (beta chain) was carried out in a study of CD8 T cells in ankylosing spondylitis. Study results and limitations: Some motif variants had been reported before (in reactive arthritis synovial fluid and blood).

One entry per CDR3 protein results from TCRdb running MiXCR on the 5' RACE reads. The sample includes about 240,000 distinct CDR3 sequences, 8.6% of them seen just once. This CDR3 comprises 18 residues. Germline V gives CDR1 MNHEY, CDR2 SMNVEV (reference sequence). The V segment lost 5 bases and the J segment 5 bases; nucleotides outside the gene matches: 14. This clonotype was found a few times. The antigen is unknown. Specimen: blood, either unsorted or a sorted T cell fraction (not recorded which). This TCR came from a male donor with ankylosing spondylitis or in good health (not recorded which). V is TRBV27 and J is TRBJ1-5; TRBD1 matches 11 bases. The CDR3 nucleotides are TGTGCCAGCAGTCCTTACCGTCGGACAGGGGGCGCGGATCAGCCCCAGCATTTT. Its protein is CASSPYRRTGGADQPQHF.